These 9 T cell receptor beta chains were sequenced from one sample in a study of technical replicates of blood from a few donors. The method was immunoSEQ multiplex PCR; TCRdb's version includes in-frame clones alone and lacks a portion of them. The sample has approximately 52,000 clones, about 94% seen once; the top ten hold under 4%. Specimen: PBMCs. The receptors come from a human donor in good health. Some clones in this sample may be carry-over from other donors' samples.

The rearrangement joins TRBV5-1 to TRBJ2-3, with TRBD2 identical over 8 bases. Trimming removed 4 bases from V and 6 bases from J; junction bases left unmatched: 16. CDR1 and CDR2 (germline): SGHRS, YFSETQ. This CDR3 has 17 residues. CDR3 protein: CASSMTMGGRGGDTQYF. In nucleotides, the CDR3 is TGCGCCAGCAGCATGACTATGGGGGGCCGCGGGGGGGATACGCAGTATTTT.

The chain couples TRBV2 to TRBJ1-2, with a weak D call TRBD1 (6 bases). Trimming stripped 6 bases from V and 8 bases from J, with 16 bases between. The germline V gene encodes CDR1 SNHLY and CDR2 FYNNEI. The CDR3 length is 13 residues. This CDR3 is CASRRQAVGGYTF. In nucleotides, the CDR3 is TGTGCCAGCAGGAGACAGGCCGTGGGAGGCTACACCTTC.

The V and J genes are TRBV7-9 and TRBJ2-7; D is undetermined. Germline V lookup: CDR1 SEHNR, CDR2 FQNEAQ (reference sequence). Trimming removed 2 bases at V and 2 bases at J, with 10 bases between. The CDR3 extends over 14 amino acids. CDR3 coding DNA: TGTGCCAGCAGCTTAAATAGCAGCCCCTACGAGCAGTACTTC. Its translation: CASSLNSSPYEQYF. The whole variable domain, remainder taken from reference TRBV7-9 and TRBJ2-7, is DTGVSQNPRHKITKRGQNVTFRCDPISEHNRLYWYRQTLGQGPEFLTYFQNEAQLEKSRLLSDRFSAERPKGSFSTLEIQRTEQGDSAMYLCASSLNSSPYEQYFGPGTRLTVT.

This chain links TRBV7-9 with TRBJ2-1; D remains unclear. Germline CDR1 reads SEHNR; CDR2 reads FQNEAQ (reference sequence). V was trimmed by 2 bases and J by 9 bases, leaving 14 bases between them. The CDR3 loop spans 14 amino acids. The DNA for the CDR3 is TGTGCCAGCAGCTTATGGGTCAACGAGGCTGAGCAGTTCTTC. Amino acids: CASSLWVNEAEQFF.

The CDR3 bases are TGTGCCAGCAGCTATTCGGGACAGGGTTGGTCCCACGAGCAGTACTTC. It codes for CASSYSGQGWSHEQYF. This sequence joins TRBV7-8 and TRBJ2-7, with 9 bases lining up with TRBD1. The trim removed 4 bases at V and 5 bases at J, leaving 12 bases unmatched. The CDR3 runs 16 residues. The germline V gene has CDR1 SGHVS and CDR2 FQNEAQ.

J is TRBJ1-1 and V is TRBV9; weak D call: TRBD1 (5 bases). The CDR3 length is 18 residues. Germline lookup yields CDR1 SGDLS and CDR2 YYNGEE. With 3 bases removed from V and 1 base from J, the gap between germline ends came to 22 bases. The CDR3 sequence: CASSAVPPGGLSNTEAFF. The CDR3 DNA reads TGTGCCAGCAGCGCGGTCCCTCCCGGGGGTTTATCGAACACTGAAGCTTTCTTT. The full variable domain, its missing parts supplied by reference TRBV9 and TRBJ1-1, is DSGVTQTPKHLITATGQRVTLRCSPRSGDLSVYWYQQSLDQGLQFLIQYYNGEERAKGNILERFSAQQFPDLHSELNLSSLELGDSALYFCASSAVPPGGLSNTEAFFGQGTRLTVV.

The chain employs TRBV9 and TRBJ2-7; TRBD1 is a possible D gene (5 bases). V was cut by 6 bases and J by 0 bases, with 13 bases left in between. Germline CDR1 reads SGDLS; CDR2 reads YYNGEE. This CDR3 is built from 14 residues. The CDR3 protein is CASNPGISSYEQYF. Here the CDR3 DNA reads TGTGCCAGCAACCCAGGGATTAGCTCCTACGAGCAGTACTTC.

This chain connects TRBV5-6 to TRBJ1-2; 7 bases map to TRBD1. CDR1 and CDR2 (germline): SGHDT, YYEEEE. The CDR3 has 14 residues. V was clipped by 2 bases and J by 2 bases; unmatched bases: 3. CDR3 DNA sequence: TGTGCCAGCAGCTTCGGGACAGCGAACTATGGCTACACCTTC. As protein: CASSFGTANYGYTF.

The chain carries TRBV4-1 and TRBJ1-2; 9 positions match TRBD1. There are 15 residues in the CDR3. The ends lost 4 bases at V and 4 bases at J; junction bases unmatched: 7. CDR1 is MGHRA and CDR2 is YSYEKL in the germline V gene. The CDR3 protein is CASSPLGQGIYGYTF. In DNA, the CDR3 is TGCGCCAGCAGCCCCTTGGGACAGGGAATCTATGGCTACACCTTC.